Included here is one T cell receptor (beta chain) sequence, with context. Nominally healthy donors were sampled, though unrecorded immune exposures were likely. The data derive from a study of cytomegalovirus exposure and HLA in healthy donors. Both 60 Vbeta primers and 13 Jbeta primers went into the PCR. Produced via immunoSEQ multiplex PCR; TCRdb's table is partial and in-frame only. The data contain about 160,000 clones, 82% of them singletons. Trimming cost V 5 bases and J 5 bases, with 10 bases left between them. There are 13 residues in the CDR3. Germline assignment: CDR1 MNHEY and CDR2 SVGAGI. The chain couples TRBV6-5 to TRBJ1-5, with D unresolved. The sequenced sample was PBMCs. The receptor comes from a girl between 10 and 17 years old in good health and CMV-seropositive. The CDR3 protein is CASSTRTYQPQHF. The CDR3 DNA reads TGTGCCAGCAGTACAAGAACGTATCAGCCCCAGCATTTT.